This TCR beta chain was sequenced during a study of CD8+ T cells in alopecia areata. The authors extracted RNA and reverse transcribed it into cDNA as the sequencing template. The repertoire was sequenced with immunoSEQ multiplex PCR; TCRdb's copy has only in-frame clones and lacks some. The profile covers 65,000 to 70,000 clones, with approximately 61% appearing a single time and about a sixth taken by the ten largest. In this sample, this clone turned up a few times. The length of the CDR3 is 16 residues. In germline, CDR1 is GTSNPN, CDR2 SVGIG (reference sequence). V was pared by 0 bases and J by 2 bases, with 17 bases between.

The chain uses TRBV30 and TRBJ2-7; a possible D gene is TRBD2 (5 bases). The specimen was CD8+ T cells sorted from blood, collected at week 0. The TCR sequence derives from a human donor with alopecia areata. CDR3 sequence reads: CAWSVDYGVRAYEQYF. CDR3 DNA sequence: TGTGCCTGGAGTGTAGACTACGGGGTCCGCGCCTACGAGCAGTACTTC.